Below are 28 T cell receptor beta chains sequenced from a single sample in a study of blood T cell repertoires in COVID-19. Profiled with immunoSEQ multiplex PCR; TCRdb holds only in-frame clones, not every one. The sample carries 250,000 to 300,000 clones, roughly 84% recorded once. Specimen: PBMCs or T cells enriched from blood (not recorded which). The receptors derive from a man in his fifties who had recovered from COVID-19.

This chain joins TRBV5-1 and TRBJ2-1; D not certain. V was trimmed by 0 bases and J by 4 bases, leaving 8 bases between them. The CDR3 totals 14 residues. Germline V lookup: CDR1 SGHRS, CDR2 YFSETQ. The CDR3 nucleotides are TGCGCCAGCAGCTTGGGGGCCGAGTACAATGAGCAGTTCTTC. Translating gives CASSLGAEYNEQFF.

The rearrangement uses TRBV7-9 and TRBJ2-2, with a weak D call TRBD2 (5 bases). The germline V and J ends were trimmed by 1 base and 5 bases, with 14 bases remaining between them. The CDR3 extends over 16 amino acids. Germline V gene lookup returns CDR1 SEHNR and CDR2 FQNEAQ (reference sequence). The CDR3 spells CASSLGTGTTTGELFF. CDR3 bases: TGTGCCAGCAGCTTAGGGACTGGAACAACTACCGGGGAGCTGTTTTTT.

This rearrangement joins TRBV6-5 to TRBJ1-2; tentative D call: TRBD1 (5 bases). Per the germline V gene, CDR1 is MNHEY and CDR2 is SVGAGI. V was cut by 6 bases and J by 4 bases, with 15 bases left in between. This CDR3 contains 14 residues. The CDR3 loop reads CASRQQGMGYGYTF. CDR3 DNA: TGTGCCAGCAGGCAGCAGGGTATGGGCTATGGCTACACCTTC.

This clone was detected only once. The chain joins TRBV5-8 to TRBJ2-2; D perhaps matches TRBD1 (6 bases). Germline CDR1 is SGHTS and CDR2 is YDEGEE. This CDR3 is built from 16 residues. V gave up 1 base and J gave up 2 bases, with 12 bases separating them. This CDR3 reads CASSLRAGVNTGELFF. DNA of the CDR3: TGTGCCAGCAGCTTGAGGGCAGGGGTTAACACCGGGGAGCTGTTTTTT.

V usage is TRBV9 and J usage is TRBJ2-3, with D perhaps TRBD1 (6 bases). The germline CDR1 and CDR2 sequences are SGDLS and YYNGEE. This CDR3 contains 17 residues. Trimming stripped 1 base from V and 0 bases from J, with 15 bases between. The CDR3 DNA reads as TGTGCCAGCAGCGTACTCTCGACAGGCCTTAGCACAGATACGCAGTATTTT. It yields the protein CASSVLSTGLSTDTQYF.

The rearrangement uses TRBV5-8 and TRBJ1-5; TRBD1 might be the D (5 bases). CDR1 SGHTS and CDR2 YDEGEE come from the germline V gene. The CDR3 runs 12 residues. V shed 6 bases and J shed 7 bases, with 11 bases lying between them. This CDR3 is CASIGGGQPQHF. The CDR3 DNA follows: TGTGCCAGCATCGGGGGAGGACAGCCCCAGCATTTT. Filled out from reference TRBV5-8 and TRBJ1-5, the complete variable domain reads EAGVTQSPTHLIKTRGQQATLRCSPISGHTSVYWYQQALGLGLQFLLWYDEGEERNRGNFPPRFSGRQFPNYSSELNVNALELEDSALYLCASIGGGQPQHFGDGTRLSIL.

V gene TRBV19 combines with J gene TRBJ1-1, with D perhaps matching TRBD1 (5 bases). V was trimmed by 2 bases and J by 2 bases, leaving 9 bases between them. Germline V CDR1 and CDR2: LNHDA, SQIVND (reference sequence). This CDR3 spans 14 amino acids. CDR3 DNA: TGTGCCAGTAGTATATCGGGGGTTAACACTGAAGCTTTCTTT. Its translation: CASSISGVNTEAFF. Together with reference TRBV19 and TRBJ1-1, the CDR3 gives the full variable domain: DGGITQSPKYLFRKEGQNVTLSCEQNLNHDAMYWYRQDPGQGLRLIYYSQIVNDFQKGDIAEGYSVSREKKESFPLTVTSAQKNPTAFYLCASSISGVNTEAFFGQGTRLTVV.

The chain recombines TRBV5-4 with TRBJ2-2, with TRBD1 matching 8 bases. This CDR3 region has 16 residues. V lost 7 bases, J lost 2 bases, and 10 bases stayed unmatched. Per germline, CDR1 SGHNT and CDR2 YYREEE (reference sequence). CDR3 bases: TGTGCCAGCGGCGTGCGGACAGGGCCAAACACCGGGGAGCTGTTTTTT. Translated: CASGVRTGPNTGELFF.

The rearrangement links TRBV12-3 or TRBV12-4 to TRBJ1-6; 8 nucleotides match TRBD1. V lost 7 bases and J lost 9; bases outside the gene matches: 5. This CDR3 region has 13 residues. The CDR3 reads CASNRQGSSPLHF. DNA of the CDR3: TGTGCCAGCAACCGACAGGGGAGTTCACCCCTCCACTTT.

The V call is TRBV18, the J call TRBJ1-6; 12 nucleotides line up with TRBD1. This CDR3 is 16 amino acids long. The V gene's germline CDR1 is KGHSH and CDR2 LQKENI. The J segment lost 10 bases and the V segment lost 3 bases, leaving 7 bases of the junction unmatched. CDR3 in DNA: TGTGCCAGCTCACCTCAGGGACAGGGGGCCAACTCACCCCTCCACTTT. It is translated as CASSPQGQGANSPLHF. The variable domain in full, completed from reference TRBV18 and TRBJ1-6, reads NAGVMQNPRHLVRRRGQEARLRCSPMKGHSHVYWYRQLPEEGLKFMVYLQKENIIDESGMPKERFSAEFPKEGPSILRIQQVVRGDSAAYFCASSPQGQGANSPLHFGNGTRLTVT.

The V call is TRBV9, the J call TRBJ2-2, with D tentatively TRBD2 (6 bases). V was trimmed by 4 bases and J by 1 base, leaving 11 bases between them. This CDR3 is 15 amino acids long. CDR1 and CDR2 from the germline V gene are SGDLS and YYNGEE. The CDR3 DNA reads as TGTGCCAGCAGCCAAAAGGGACTGAACACCGGGGAGCTGTTTTTT. It yields the protein CASSQKGLNTGELFF.

This clone was seen just once. The gene calls are TRBV4-3 and TRBJ2-7; unclear D gene. Trimming stripped 0 bases from V and 2 bases from J, with 11 bases between. Germline V gene lookup returns CDR1 LGHNA and CDR2 YSLEER. The CDR3 has 15 residues. The CDR3 loop is CASSQDLTAPYEQYF. The CDR3, as DNA: TGCGCCAGCAGCCAAGATCTTACAGCCCCCTACGAGCAGTACTTC.

V is TRBV7-9 and J is TRBJ2-6; 11 bases align to TRBD1. Looked up from germline, CDR1 is SEHNR and CDR2 is FQNEAQ (reference sequence). The trim removed 1 base at V and 3 bases at J, leaving 5 bases unmatched. This CDR3 is 18 amino acids long. This CDR3 reads CASSLGTGGLGGANVLTF. CDR3 nucleotides: TGTGCCAGCAGCTTAGGGACAGGGGGCTTGGGTGGGGCCAACGTCCTGACTTTC.

The rearrangement joins TRBV28 to TRBJ1-2, with D maybe TRBD1 (6 bases). CDR3 length equals 15 residues. V lost 5 bases and J lost 8, with 21 bases in between. CDR1 and CDR2 from the germline V gene are MDHEN and SYDVKM. The CDR3 spells CASSTRQAVSWGYTF. The DNA of the CDR3 is TGTGCCAGCAGTACCCGACAGGCAGTCTCCTGGGGCTACACCTTC.

The chain is built from TRBV5-1 and TRBJ1-4; D call uncertain. V was trimmed by 5 bases and J by 0 bases, leaving 14 bases between them. Germline V lookup: CDR1 SGHRS, CDR2 YFSETQ. This CDR3 spans 16 amino acids. Here the CDR3 reads CASSTEGVATNEKLFF. DNA of the CDR3: TGCGCCAGCAGTACCGAGGGAGTTGCAACTAATGAAAAACTGTTTTTT. Full variable domain (rest looked up from reference TRBV5-1 and TRBJ1-4): KAGVTQTPRYLIKTRGQQVTLSCSPISGHRSVSWYQQTPGQGLQFLFEYFSETQRNKGNFPGRFSGRQFSNSRSEMNVSTLELGDSALYLCASSTEGVATNEKLFFGSGTQLSVL.

The chain has TRBV19 and TRBJ2-1, with D possibly matching TRBD2 (7 bases). There are 14 residues in the CDR3. Germline CDR1 is LNHDA and CDR2 is SQIVND (reference sequence). Trimming cost V 10 bases and J 9 bases, with 22 bases left between them. Here the CDR3 reads CATNRGGAVGEQFF. In nucleotides, the CDR3 is TGTGCCACCAACCGCGGGGGCGCAGTGGGTGAGCAGTTCTTC.

The chain recombines TRBV29-1 with TRBJ2-1, with TRBD1 matching 8 bases. The CDR3 consists of 14 residues. The germline V gene has CDR1 SQVTM and CDR2 ANQGSEA. V shed 3 bases, J shed 6 bases, and the junction held 7 bases outside the gene matches. The CDR3 sequence: CSVEFQGAVNEQFF. As DNA, the CDR3 is TGCAGCGTTGAGTTTCAGGGGGCAGTCAATGAGCAGTTCTTC.

This chain connects TRBV21-1 to TRBJ1-5. TRBV21-1 counts as a pseudogene. CDR3 length: 13 residues. CDR3 protein: CASSKERNQPQHF. The CDR3, as DNA: TGTGCCAGCAGCAAAGAGCGGAATCAGCCCCAGCATTTT.

In this sample, this clone turned up once. The V gene is TRBV28, the J gene TRBJ1-1; D may be TRBD1 (6 bases). V shed 3 bases and J shed 4 bases, with 12 bases lying between them. Germline V gives CDR1 MDHEN, CDR2 SYDVKM. The CDR3 covers 14 residues. CDR3 in amino acids: CASSFVGGGTEAFF. CDR3 coding DNA: TGTGCCAGCAGTTTTGTGGGAGGGGGCACTGAAGCTTTCTTT. Based on the CDR3 plus reference TRBV28 and TRBJ1-1, the full variable domain is DVKVTQSSRYLVKRTGEKVFLECVQDMDHENMFWYRQDPGLGLRLIYFSYDVKMKEKGDIPEGYSVSREKKERFSLILESASTNQTSMYLCASSFVGGGTEAFFGQGTRLTVV.

This clone was found once. V and J are TRBV28 and TRBJ2-7; 14 positions match TRBD2. The V gene end was trimmed by 3 bases and the J gene end by 6 bases; junction bases not matched to a gene: 16. This CDR3 contains 19 residues. Per the germline V gene, CDR1 is MDHEN and CDR2 is SYDVKM. CDR3 in DNA: TGTGCCAGCAGTTTTATAGGGGGCGGACTAGCGGGAGGTGATCTCGAGCAGTACTTC. Encoded protein: CASSFIGGGLAGGDLEQYF.

The CDR3 loop is CASNQDSFNEKLFF. The CDR3 nucleotides are TGTGCCAGCAACCAAGACAGCTTTAATGAAAAACTGTTTTTT. The genes are TRBV28 and TRBJ1-4, with D possibly matching TRBD1 (5 bases). Germline CDR1 MDHEN, CDR2 SYDVKM. The CDR3 is made up of 14 amino acids. The germline V and J ends were trimmed by 7 bases and 4 bases, with 13 bases remaining between them. The entire variable domain, with the rest obtained from reference TRBV28 and TRBJ1-4, is as follows: DVKVTQSSRYLVKRTGEKVFLECVQDMDHENMFWYRQDPGLGLRLIYFSYDVKMKEKGDIPEGYSVSREKKERFSLILESASTNQTSMYLCASNQDSFNEKLFFGSGTQLSVL.

The chain recombines TRBV30 with TRBJ1-3, with D tentatively TRBD1 (6 bases). The V end lost 7 bases, the J end lost 1 base, and 11 bases lay between the germline ends. The CDR3 extends over 13 amino acids. Germline V CDR1 and CDR2: GTSNPN, SVGIG (reference sequence). CDR3 in DNA: TGTGCCTTACAGGGTTCTTCTGGAAACACCATATATTTT. It specifies CALQGSSGNTIYF. Using reference TRBV30 and TRBJ1-3 for the parts outside the CDR3, the full variable domain is SQTIHQWPATLVQPVGSPLSLECTVEGTSNPNLYWYRQAAGRGLQLLFYSVGIGQISSEVPQNLSASRPQDRQFILSSKKLLLSDSGFYLCALQGSSGNTIYFGEGSWLTVV.

The rearrangement joins TRBV14 to TRBJ2-5; D perhaps matches TRBD2 (6 bases). The V gene lost 1 base and the J gene lost 7 bases, with 13 bases spanning the gap. CDR3 length equals 14 residues. Germline V lookup: CDR1 SGHDN, CDR2 FVKESK. The CDR3 DNA is TGTGCCAGCAGCCAAGTCGGATACGGGAGGACCCAGTACTTC. Protein: CASSQVGYGRTQYF.

The chain carries TRBV28 and TRBJ2-1, with 7 nucleotides matching TRBD2. Germline V lookup: CDR1 MDHEN, CDR2 SYDVKM. V shed 6 bases, J shed 9 bases, and the junction held 17 bases outside the gene matches. The CDR3 runs to 16 residues. The CDR3 DNA sequence: TGTGCCAGCAGCTCCGGACTTTCCTTGGGCGGGGGTGAGCAGTTCTTC. It specifies CASSSGLSLGGGEQFF.

The chain recombines TRBV10-3 with TRBJ2-3, with 14 bases lining up with TRBD2. With V trimmed by 7 bases and J by 5 bases, 11 bases remained unmatched. Germline assignment: CDR1 ENHRY and CDR2 SYGVKD. The CDR3 consists of 17 residues. Written as DNA, the CDR3 is TGTGCCATCACCAGGACTAGCGGGGGGCCTGCCGGAGATACGCAGTATTTT. Residues: CAITRTSGGPAGDTQYF.

The chain uses TRBV30 and TRBJ1-6; 7 nucleotides align to TRBD1. This CDR3 has 16 amino acids. V gave up 2 bases and J gave up 0 bases; unmatched junction bases: 4. CDR1 and CDR2 from the germline V gene are GTSNPN and SVGIG (reference sequence). The CDR3 is CAWSTGASSYNSPLHF. CDR3 nucleotides: TGTGCCTGGAGTACAGGGGCGAGCTCCTATAATTCACCCCTCCACTTT.

The J gene is TRBJ2-1, the V gene TRBV24-1, with TRBD2 matching over 10 bases. Germline assignment: CDR1 KGHDR and CDR2 SFDVKD. The CDR3 is 13 amino acids. V trimming: 7 bases; J trimming: 5 bases; junction bases outside the gene matches: 1. The CDR3 is CATRGTSDNEQFF. In nucleotides, the CDR3 is TGTGCCACCAGGGGGACTAGCGACAATGAGCAGTTCTTC.

This rearrangement joins TRBV27 to TRBJ1-2; TRBD1 matches at 7 bases. Germline loops: CDR1 MNHEY, CDR2 SMNVEV (reference sequence). The CDR3 runs 15 residues. Trimming took 5 bases from V and 5 from J; bases not matched to a gene: 11. The DNA of the CDR3 is TGTGCCAGCAGTCATGCGACAGGGAACCTATATGGCTACACCTTC. This translates into CASSHATGNLYGYTF.